This T cell receptor beta chain is drawn from a study of T-cell reconstitution after alpha-beta-depleted transplantation in children. CDR1 is SGHRS, CDR2 YFSETQ, per germline. This CDR3 contains 16 residues. Unique molecular identifiers featured in how the TCRbeta library was prepared. TCRdb reprocessed the PCR reads with MiXCR, giving one entry per CDR3 protein. Found here are fewer than 750,000 distinct CDR3 sequences, over 25% of them singletons; the top ten hold 30% to 40%. This clonotype came up many times. Its antigen is as yet unknown. One end of the junction does not line up with germline, which may come from a read error. General observations from the study: Some patients' high day-60 TCRbeta diversity was traced to surviving recipient T cells and thymic progenitors. Once a year had passed after transplant, T-cell counts and diversity came mostly from newly produced T cells. Reports say that about two months after transplant, the alpha-beta T cells came out of several hundred graft clones that had expanded.

V usage is TRBV5-1 and J usage is TRBJ2-1; 8 bases match TRBD2. This TCR was sampled from a boy younger than two with Wiskott-Aldrich syndrome, due to receive a stem cell transplant. Source: PBMCs, taken before TCRalphabeta/CD19-depleted stem cell transplant. The CDR3 bases are TGTGCCAGCAGTTCCTTAGCGGGGAGCTCCTACAATGAGCAGTTCTTC. It is translated as CASSSLAGSSYNEQFF.